Following are 4 T cell receptor beta chains from one sample sequenced in a study of blood T cell repertoires in COVID-19. TCRdb's table, derived via immunoSEQ multiplex PCR, lists solely in-frame clones and lacks some. The table includes 200,000 to 250,000 clones, approximately 79% detected once. Sequenced input: peripheral blood. These receptors were obtained from a human donor in a cohort sampled during active COVID-19.

V gene TRBV9 combines with J gene TRBJ2-7; D is perhaps TRBD1 (8 bases). V was clipped by 0 bases and J by 5 bases, with 12 bases between them. CDR3 length: 14 residues. Germline CDR1 reads SGDLS; CDR2 reads YYNGEE. Here the CDR3 reads CASSVDRGGHEQYF. For the CDR3, the DNA is TGTGCCAGCAGCGTAGACAGGGGGGGCCACGAGCAGTACTTC.

The chain uses TRBV28 and TRBJ2-2, with D perhaps TRBD1 (5 bases). The V end was cut by 3 bases, the J end by 5 bases, with 16 bases between. CDR3 length: 16 amino acids. CDR1 and CDR2 from the germline V gene are MDHEN and SYDVKM. The CDR3 DNA is TGTGCCAGCAGTTTGGGCGACAGAAGTGGGACCGGGGAGCTGTTTTTT. It translates to CASSLGDRSGTGELFF.

CDR3 sequence reads: CASSFRAGVDEQFF. The CDR3 nucleotides read TGTGCCAGCAGTTTTCGAGCGGGAGTCGATGAGCAGTTCTTC. V is TRBV27 and J is TRBJ2-1; 8 bases are shared with TRBD2. Trimming at V came to 3 bases and at J to 8 bases, leaving 6 bases not matched to a gene. Germline CDR1 and CDR2: MNHEY and SMNVEV (reference sequence). This CDR3 has 14 residues.

The chain joins TRBV12-1 to TRBJ2-3; the table's TRBD2 call for D was not verified on the DNA. TRBV12-1 is designated a pseudogene. CDR3 length: 21 amino acids. The CDR3 is CASSPWNGLAGESVGPDTQYF. Written as DNA, the CDR3 is TGTGCCAGCAGCCCTTGGAATGGGCTAGCGGGAGAAAGTGTAGGTCCAGATACGCAGTATTTT.